A single sample is the source of the 14 T cell receptor beta chains below, sequenced in a study of beta chain features in type 1 diabetes. As every portion of the isolated RNA was reverse transcribed, the sequencing read expressed TCRB transcripts. The repertoire was sequenced with immunoSEQ multiplex PCR; TCRdb's copy has only in-frame clones and lacks some. The data contain hundreds of thousands of clones, 10% to 15% of them singletons. Sequenced material: naive CD4+ T cells from blood. Receptors were obtained from a man aged 18 to 30 in good health.

This sequence joins TRBV7-9 and TRBJ2-5; 10 bases align to TRBD2. The better agreement between TRBJ2-7 and the DNA end casts doubt on the J call. Germline V gene sequence: CDR1 SEHNR, CDR2 FQNEAQ (reference sequence). This CDR3 region has 14 residues. The CDR3 spells CASSISGTSDEQYF. CDR3 bases: TGTGCCAGCAGCATCAGCGGGACTAGCGACGAGCAGTACTTC.

This clone was found a few times. The chain couples TRBV7-9 to TRBJ2-7; TRBD1 matches at 9 bases. Looked up from germline, CDR1 is SEHNR and CDR2 is FQNEAQ (reference sequence). Losses at the gene ends were 5 bases for V and 6 bases for J; bases not matched to a gene: 5. The CDR3 extends over 13 amino acids. CDR3 region: CASSPTGGSEQYF. The CDR3 DNA reads as TGTGCCAGCAGCCCCACAGGGGGCAGCGAGCAGTACTTC.

The chain couples TRBV28 to TRBJ2-7; 10 positions agree with TRBD2. Germline V gives CDR1 MDHEN, CDR2 SYDVKM. The CDR3 has 15 amino acids. V was pared by 6 bases and J by 4 bases, with 9 bases of the junction left unmatched. This chain's CDR3 is CASSKGASGSYEQYF. CDR3 in DNA: TGTGCCAGCAGCAAAGGAGCTAGCGGGAGTTACGAGCAGTACTTC.

This clone was detected only a few times. The J gene is TRBJ1-5, the V gene TRBV30; TRBD1 matches 7 bases. The CDR3 extends over 12 amino acids. Trimming at V came to 4 bases and at J to 4 bases, leaving 1 base not matched to a gene. Looked up from germline, CDR1 is GTSNPN and CDR2 is SVGIG (reference sequence). Here the CDR3 reads CAWTGGNQPQHF. The CDR3 DNA is TGTGCCTGGACAGGGGGGAATCAGCCCCAGCATTTT.

The chain is built from TRBV11-1 and TRBJ2-1, with 10 bases that match TRBD1. The CDR3 has 15 residues. Losses at the gene ends were 3 bases for V and 9 bases for J; bases not matched to a gene: 8. Germline CDR1 reads SGHAT; CDR2 reads FQDESV (reference sequence). CDR3 region: CASSFDRGPFGEQFF. In DNA, the CDR3 is TGTGCCAGCAGCTTCGACAGGGGGCCCTTTGGTGAGCAGTTCTTC. Looking up the rest from reference TRBV11-1 and TRBJ2-1 gives the full variable domain: EAEVAQSPRYKITEKSQAVAFWCDPISGHATLYWYRQILGQGPELLVQFQDESVVDDSQLPKDRFSAERLKGVDSTLKIQPAELGDSAMYLCASSFDRGPFGEQFFGPGTRLTVL.

The sample holds one count of this clone. The chain carries TRBV28 and TRBJ2-5; the match to TRBD2 covers 10 bases. The closer fit of TRBJ2-7 to the DNA end suggests the J call may be wrong. There are 12 residues in the CDR3. Per the germline V gene, CDR1 is MDHEN and CDR2 is SYDVKM. The CDR3 nucleotides read TGTGCCAGCTGGACTAGCGGTTACGAGCAGTACTTC. This codes for CASWTSGYEQYF.

This clone has a handful of counts. The V gene is TRBV18, the J gene TRBJ2-1, with TRBD2 matching 12 bases. Germline V lookup: CDR1 KGHSH, CDR2 LQKENI. Germline trimming cut 3 bases from V and 3 bases from J; bases unmatched to any gene: 3. The CDR3 totals 16 residues. The DNA for the CDR3 is TGTGCCAGCTCACCGTTGACTAGCGGGAGCTACAATGAGCAGTTCTTC. It encodes CASSPLTSGSYNEQFF.

This clone has just a few counts. The chain carries TRBV6-4 and TRBJ2-1; 13 positions match TRBD2. Unmatched junction bases numbered 6, after V lost 4 bases and J lost 0 bases. CDR3 length: 18 residues. Germline CDR1 and CDR2: MRHNA and SNTAGT. The CDR3 region has the DNA TGTGCCAGCAGTGTAACTAGCGGGGGGGGAAGCTCCTACAATGAGCAGTTCTTC. Its protein is CASSVTSGGGSSYNEQFF.

The gene calls are TRBV18 and TRBJ1-2, with D unclear. The CDR3 sequence is 16 residues long. Germline V gene data show CDR1 as KGHSH and CDR2 as LQKENI. V was cut by 1 base and J by 5 bases, with 17 bases left in between. The CDR3 protein is CASSPQTDGRGYGYTF. CDR3 bases: TGTGCCAGCTCACCACAAACCGACGGCCGGGGTTATGGCTACACCTTC. Together with reference TRBV18 and TRBJ1-2, the CDR3 gives the full variable domain: NAGVMQNPRHLVRRRGQEARLRCSPMKGHSHVYWYRQLPEEGLKFMVYLQKENIIDESGMPKERFSAEFPKEGPSILRIQQVVRGDSAAYFCASSPQTDGRGYGYTFGSGTRLTVV.

This clone has more than one count but fewer than ten. The chain combines TRBV30 with TRBJ2-3; 10 nucleotides line up with TRBD2. The germline V gene encodes CDR1 GTSNPN and CDR2 SVGIG (reference sequence). This CDR3 contains 14 residues. Trimming removed 5 bases from V and 1 base from J; junction bases left unmatched: 3. This CDR3 reads CAWYLAGGTDTQYF. The CDR3 region has the DNA TGTGCCTGGTATCTAGCGGGGGGCACAGATACGCAGTATTTT. The variable domain in full, completed from reference TRBV30 and TRBJ2-3, reads SQTIHQWPATLVQPVGSPLSLECTVEGTSNPNLYWYRQAAGRGLQLLFYSVGIGQISSEVPQNLSASRPQDRQFILSSKKLLLSDSGFYLCAWYLAGGTDTQYFGPGTRLTVL.

In its sample, this clone was seen a few times. The rearrangement uses TRBV5-4 and TRBJ2-7, with 7 bases fitting TRBD1. Per the germline V gene, CDR1 is SGHNT and CDR2 is YYREEE (reference sequence). Trimming at V came to 5 bases and at J to 3 bases, leaving 5 bases not matched to a gene. The length of the CDR3 is 13 residues. As DNA, the CDR3 is TGTGCCAGCAGAATACAGGGGAGCTACGAGCAGTACTTC. As protein: CASRIQGSYEQYF.

The chain links TRBV7-9 to TRBJ2-2, with 12 bases that match TRBD2. The CDR3 length is 18 residues. Germline-derived CDR1 and CDR2 are SEHNR and FQNEAQ (reference sequence). V shed 5 bases and J 3 bases; nucleotides not matched to a gene: 10. CDR3 protein: CASSLGLAGTLHTGELFF. The CDR3 bases are TGTGCCAGCAGCCTCGGACTAGCGGGGACACTCCACACCGGGGAGCTGTTTTTT.

The chain uses TRBV14 and TRBJ1-6; D call uncertain. The CDR3 is 13 amino acids. V gave up 4 bases and J gave up 7 bases, with 8 bases separating them. Germline CDR1 is SGHDN and CDR2 is FVKESK. The CDR3, as DNA: TGTGCCAGCAGCCGGACGGGGAATTCACCCCTCCACTTT. This sequence encodes CASSRTGNSPLHF. Looking up the rest from reference TRBV14 and TRBJ1-6 gives the full variable domain: EAGVTQFPSHSVIEKGQTVTLRCDPISGHDNLYWYRRVMGKEIKFLLHFVKESKQDESGMPNNRFLAERTGGTYSTLKVQPAELEDSGVYFCASSRTGNSPLHFGNGTRLTVT.

The chain uses TRBV18 and TRBJ2-4; a weak D match, TRBD2 (7 bases). CDR3 length: 16 residues. The V end was cut by 3 bases, the J end by 9 bases, with 21 bases between. From germline, CDR1 is KGHSH and CDR2 LQKENI. CDR3 sequence (DNA): TGTGCCAGCTCACCTCCTCTTGTCAGGGGAGGGACCATTCAGTACTTC. Protein sequence: CASSPPLVRGGTIQYF.